Following are 20 T cell receptor beta chains from one sample sequenced in a study of T cell responses to AZD1222 COVID-19 vaccine. The table came from immunoSEQ multiplex PCR; TCRdb's copy has only in-frame clones and leaves some out. The sample comprises under 50,000 clones, about 88% of which are singletons, and over 4% rests with the top ten. Specimen: peripheral blood, collected 28 days after the second AZD1222 dose. Receptors originate from an adult who received the AZD1222 COVID-19 vaccine.

In the case of this clone: An end of the junction differs from the germline gene, which may be a read error. This sequence joins TRBV6-2 or TRBV6-3 and TRBJ2-7, with 11 bases fitting TRBD2. CDR3 length: 14 residues. CDR1 is MNHEY and CDR2 is SVGEGT in the germline V gene. CDR3 sequence reads: CASSLSETSGTFSF. In nucleotides, the CDR3 is TGTGCCAGCAGTTTATCTGAGACTAGCGGGACCTTTAGCTTC.

This clone is a singleton in its sample. CDR3 bases: TGTGCCAGCAGCCAGGGGACTAAAGAGACCCAGTACTTC. Amino acids: CASSQGTKETQYF. V gene TRBV21-1 combines with J gene TRBJ2-5; the table calls TRBD2, which could not be checked here. TRBV21-1 counts as a pseudogene. The CDR3 extends over 13 amino acids.

The DNA for the CDR3 is TGTGCCAGCAGCTTAACCGGGAGGGGCACCGGGGAGCTGTTTTTT. Its protein is CASSLTGRGTGELFF. The gene calls are TRBV7-6 and TRBJ2-2; TRBD2 agrees at 8 bases. The germline V gene encodes CDR1 SGHVS and CDR2 FNYEAQ. J was trimmed by 4 bases and V by 2 bases; bases with no gene match: 3. The CDR3 covers 15 residues.

The chain couples TRBV7-2 to TRBJ2-2, with D perhaps matching TRBD2 (5 bases). CDR3 length: 15 residues. Trimming left V 5 bases short and J 2 bases short, with 12 bases between. Germline V CDR1 and CDR2: SGHTA, FQGNSA. The CDR3 DNA sequence: TGTGCCAGCAGCCCGCTGGGAGCAAACACCGGGGAGCTGTTTTTT. This gives the protein CASSPLGANTGELFF.

The rearrangement links TRBV5-1 to TRBJ1-2; maybe TRBD1 (5 bases). This CDR3 region has 18 residues. V was pared by 0 bases and J by 2 bases, with 20 bases between. Germline values: CDR1 SGHRS, CDR2 YFSETQ. CDR3 residues: CASSLGLLPRGQNYGYTF. DNA of the CDR3: TGCGCCAGCAGCTTGGGCCTCCTCCCCCGGGGCCAAAACTATGGCTACACCTTC.

The CDR3 coding sequence is TGCAGCGTTGGATCTCCGGGACCGGCCACTGAAGCTTTCTTT. Protein: CSVGSPGPATEAFF. This chain connects TRBV29-1 to TRBJ1-1; perhaps TRBD1 as D (5 bases). Germline CDR1 is SQVTM and CDR2 is ANQGSEA. Trimming pared 4 bases from V and 4 bases from J, leaving 16 bases between. This CDR3 region has 14 residues.

This clone has just a few counts. V gene TRBV6-5 combines with J gene TRBJ2-7; 9 bases map to TRBD1. J gave up 3 bases and V 0 bases, and 6 bases lay outside the gene matches. The germline gives CDR1 MNHEY, CDR2 SVGAGI. This CDR3 spans 16 amino acids. The CDR3 loop is CASSYSGQGPYYEQYF. The CDR3 DNA is TGTGCCAGCAGTTACTCGGGACAGGGCCCTTACTACGAGCAGTACTTC.

Only one count was recorded for this clone. DNA of the CDR3: TGTGCCAGCGGAAGTGATACGGTCGAGCAGTACTTC. Translation: CASGSDTVEQYF. The chain combines TRBV6-5 with TRBJ2-7; D is undetermined. Trimming removed 8 bases from V and 6 bases from J, with 14 bases in between. Germline V gene sequence: CDR1 MNHEY, CDR2 SVGAGI. The CDR3 sequence is 12 residues long.

This chain connects TRBV25-1 to TRBJ1-1; D is perhaps TRBD1 (5 bases). CDR1 and CDR2 (germline): MGHDK, SYGVNS. V was trimmed by 7 bases and J by 6 bases, leaving 21 bases between them. This CDR3 is built from 15 residues. The CDR3: CASTPWGGVGAEAFF. Here the CDR3 DNA reads TGTGCCAGCACCCCCTGGGGGGGGGTGGGGGCTGAAGCTTTCTTT.

The rearrangement uses TRBV7-3 and TRBJ2-6; D is unresolved. This CDR3 is 15 amino acids long. V lost 5 bases to trimming and J lost 2 bases, with 10 bases between them. Germline V gene sequence: CDR1 SGHTA, CDR2 FQGTGA. CDR3 loop: CASSRGGPGANVLTF. The DNA for the CDR3 is TGTGCCAGCAGCCGCGGCGGTCCTGGGGCCAACGTCCTGACTTTC.

This clone came up once. The chain has TRBV6-5 and TRBJ1-2; perhaps TRBD1 as D (5 bases). The CDR3 is 14 residues long. The germline V gene encodes CDR1 MNHEY and CDR2 SVGAGI. Trimming removed 7 bases from V and 2 bases from J, with 14 bases in between. The CDR3 here is CASTRSGQNYGYTF. CDR3 nucleotide sequence: TGTGCCAGCACCCGGTCGGGGCAGAACTATGGCTACACCTTC.

The chain links TRBV19 to TRBJ1-1; the D gene is possibly TRBD1 (5 bases). Germline V lookup: CDR1 LNHDA, CDR2 SQIVND (reference sequence). The CDR3 has 14 amino acids. V gave up 6 bases and J gave up 4 bases, with 15 bases separating them. Written as DNA, the CDR3 is TGTGCCAGTAGCGAAGTGGGGGAGCTCACTGAAGCTTTCTTT. Residues: CASSEVGELTEAFF.

The V and J genes are TRBV4-1 and TRBJ1-1; unclear D gene. With 4 bases removed from V and 1 base from J, the gap between germline ends came to 7 bases. The CDR3 runs 13 residues. Per the germline V gene, CDR1 is MGHRA and CDR2 is YSYEKL. CDR3 region: CASSRQTNTEAFF. The CDR3 DNA reads TGCGCCAGCAGCCGGCAGACGAACACTGAAGCTTTCTTT.

This clone was found once. The V gene is TRBV27, the J gene TRBJ1-1; D unclear. This CDR3 is built from 15 residues. V was clipped by 0 bases and J by 1 base, with 9 bases between them. Looked up from germline, CDR1 is MNHEY and CDR2 is SMNVEV (reference sequence). The CDR3 region is CASSLSRVSNTEAFF. The CDR3 DNA is TGTGCCAGCAGTTTATCCCGGGTGTCGAACACTGAAGCTTTCTTT.

Within the sample, this clone is medium-sized. This chain joins TRBV7-2 and TRBJ2-1; TRBD2 matches 9 bases. Germline assignment: CDR1 SGHTA and CDR2 FQGNSA. V was pared by 2 bases and J by 7 bases, with 6 bases of the junction left unmatched. The CDR3 runs to 15 residues. The CDR3 DNA follows: TGTGCCAGCAGCTTAAATAGCGGGAGAATGAATGAGCAGTTCTTC. This encodes CASSLNSGRMNEQFF. Filled out from reference TRBV7-2 and TRBJ2-1, the complete variable domain reads GAGVSQSPSNKVTEKGKDVELRCDPISGHTALYWYRQSLGQGLEFLIYFQGNSAPDKSGLPSDRFSAERTGGSVSTLTIQRTQQEDSAVYLCASSLNSGRMNEQFFGPGTRLTVL.

This chain connects TRBV6-6 to TRBJ2-4, with a weak D call TRBD1 (5 bases). Trimming left V 6 bases short and J 8 bases short, with 14 bases between. Germline-derived CDR1 and CDR2 are MNHNY and SVGAGI (reference sequence). The CDR3 has 13 residues. In DNA, the CDR3 is TGTGCCAGCAGAGACAGTGGGGATGACATTCAGTACTTC. Protein sequence: CASRDSGDDIQYF.

The J gene is TRBJ2-7, the V gene TRBV5-1, with 7 bases aligning to TRBD1. There are 14 residues in the CDR3. Germline V gene data show CDR1 as SGHRS and CDR2 as YFSETQ. V was clipped by 2 bases and J by 6 bases; unmatched bases: 8. The CDR3 region is CASSFQGDRGEQYF. The CDR3 DNA reads TGCGCCAGCAGCTTCCAGGGGGATCGAGGCGAGCAGTACTTC.

The CDR3 protein is CASRGTGDGTYEQYF. Here the CDR3 DNA reads TGTGCCAGCAGGGGGACAGGCGACGGGACCTACGAGCAGTACTTC. The chain has TRBV2 and TRBJ2-7; 8 nucleotides align to TRBD1. Trimming took 6 bases from V and 2 from J; bases not matched to a gene: 9. CDR3 length: 15 amino acids. The germline gives CDR1 SNHLY, CDR2 FYNNEI.

This clone appeared once. The V call is TRBV9, the J call TRBJ1-1; 7 bases agree with TRBD1. The V and J ends lost 4 bases and 2 bases, in that order; junction bases with no gene match: 5. CDR3 length: 14 amino acids. Germline V gene sequence: CDR1 SGDLS, CDR2 YYNGEE. CDR3 sequence: CASSIDRENTEAFF. CDR3 nucleotides: TGTGCCAGCAGCATTGACAGGGAAAACACTGAAGCTTTCTTT.

This chain connects TRBV19 to TRBJ2-1; D is perhaps TRBD1 (5 bases). This CDR3 is 14 amino acids long. Germline V gives CDR1 LNHDA, CDR2 SQIVND (reference sequence). Trimming left V 5 bases short and J 6 bases short, with 14 bases between. Here the CDR3 DNA reads TGTGCCAGTAGTCGCCCGGTTCAGGGCAATGAGCAGTTCTTC. It specifies CASSRPVQGNEQFF.